This TCR beta chain derives from a study of T cells in Graves' hyperthyroidism and ophthalmopathy. Findings and caveats of the study: Researchers found most expanded thyroid clonotypes above 0.001 in blood as well.

The CDR3 sequence is 17 residues long. V shed 0 bases and J 2 bases; nucleotides not matched to a gene: 5. CDR1 is MNHEY, CDR2 SVGAGI, per germline. Stability of Graves' hyperthyroidism was defined as absent ophthalmopathy progression within 18 months. RNA transcripts were the template for amplifying TCR beta CDR3 regions. The study used the HTBI primer set for a first-round RT-PCR of the TCR CDR3. TCRdb re-derived calls from the multiplex PCR reads in MiXCR, one entry per CDR3 protein. Seen here are under 800,000 distinct CDR3 sequences, 11% to 15% observed once, and the top ten hold 9.5% to 13%. This clonotype turned up a few times. Its target is unknown.

Source material: blood. This TCR derives from a young woman with Graves' hyperthyroidism. The rearrangement joins TRBV6-5 to TRBJ2-3, with 10 bases fitting TRBD2. The CDR3 region is CASSYSLSGRHTDTQYF. The CDR3 DNA follows: TGTGCCAGCAGTTACTCCCTTAGCGGGAGGCACACAGATACGCAGTATTTT.